This TCR beta chain was captured in a study of T-cell memory formation after mild COVID-19. Study-wide results and limits: CD4/CD8 balance held among clones contracting day 15 to 85, and later expanders leaned CD4+. Chiefly within CM and EM were the contracting CD4+ clones; CD8+ ones were within EMRA.

As regards this clonotype: Its antigen is unidentified.

Each CDR3 protein gets one entry after TCRdb re-called the 5' RACE reads with MiXCR. The sample lists 550,000 to 600,000 distinct CDR3 sequences; about 20% were seen once. The CDR3 runs to 15 residues. The V gene end was trimmed by 0 bases and the J gene end by 5 bases; junction bases not matched to a gene: 5. Germline lookup yields CDR1 SGHRS and CDR2 YFSETQ. The origin of this receptor is an adult woman who had mild COVID-19 (a few samples of this study predate the infection). Cell type and time point are not known. This rearrangement joins TRBV5-1 to TRBJ2-5; 9 bases line up with TRBD2. The sample consisted of PBMCs or a T cell subset sorted from them (not recorded which). The CDR3 region is CASSLVAGGPETQYF. In nucleotides, the CDR3 is TGCGCCAGCAGCTTGGTGGCGGGAGGGCCGGAGACCCAGTACTTC.